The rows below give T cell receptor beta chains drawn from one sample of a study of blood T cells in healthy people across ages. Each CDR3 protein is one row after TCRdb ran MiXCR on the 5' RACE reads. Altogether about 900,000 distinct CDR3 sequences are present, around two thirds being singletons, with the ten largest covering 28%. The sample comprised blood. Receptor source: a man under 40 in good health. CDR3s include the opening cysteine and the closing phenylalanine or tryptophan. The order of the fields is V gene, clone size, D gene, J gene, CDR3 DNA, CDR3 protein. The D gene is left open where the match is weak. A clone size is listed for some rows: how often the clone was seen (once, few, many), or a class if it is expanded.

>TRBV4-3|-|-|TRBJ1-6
TGCGCCAGCAGCCAAGTGATACAGTATAATTCACCCCTCCACTTT
CASSQVIQYNSPLHF
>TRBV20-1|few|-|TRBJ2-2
TGCAGTGCTGATTTCCAGGGAGGGAACACCGGGGAGCTGTTTTTT
CSADFQGGNTGELFF
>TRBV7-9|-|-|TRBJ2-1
TGTGCCAGCAGCTTAGGTTCAGGGGTGCGGGATGCGAATGAGCAGTTCTTC
CASSLGSGVRDANEQFF
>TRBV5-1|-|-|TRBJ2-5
TGCGCCAGCAGCGGCGGACATCAAGAGACCCAGTACTTC
CASSGGHQETQYF
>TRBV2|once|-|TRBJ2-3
TGTGCCAGCAGACTGGACTCATCCACAGATACGCAGTATTTT
CASRLDSSTDTQYF
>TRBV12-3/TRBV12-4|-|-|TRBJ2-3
TGTGCCAGCAGTACCCTGGGGGCAGATACGCAGTATTTT
CASSTLGADTQYF
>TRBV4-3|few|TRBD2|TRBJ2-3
TGCGCCAGCAGCCAAAGGGAACTAGCGGAGACCCCAGATACGCAGTATTTT
CASSQRELAETPDTQYF
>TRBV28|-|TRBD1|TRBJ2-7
TGTGCCAGCAGCTACCGGGACAGGGGAGGCGAGCAGTACTTC
CASSYRDRGGEQYF
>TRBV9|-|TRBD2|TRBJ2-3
TGTGCCAGCAGCGTAGTAGGCGGGGGACGCACAGATACGCAGTATTTT
CASSVVGGGRTDTQYF
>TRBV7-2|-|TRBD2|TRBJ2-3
TGTGCCAGCAGCCTCCCGACTAGCGTAAAAGATACGCAGTATTTT
CASSLPTSVKDTQYF
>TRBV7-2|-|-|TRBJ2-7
TGTGCCAGCGGCTTACAGCTGGACTACTACGAGCAGTACTTC
CASGLQLDYYEQYF
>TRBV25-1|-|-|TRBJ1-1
TGTGCCAGCAGTGAAGGGCGGGGTATGAACACTGAAGCTTTCTTT
CASSEGRGMNTEAFF
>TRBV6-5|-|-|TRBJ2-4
TGTGCCAGCAGTTACGGGACACCGCTTGGAGAGCAGTACTTC
CASSYGTPLGEQYF
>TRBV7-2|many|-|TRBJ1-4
TGTGCCAGCAGCCCCCATGCGGGTGAAAAACTGTTTTTT
CASSPHAGEKLFF
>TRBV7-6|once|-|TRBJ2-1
TGTGCCAGCAGCTTAGCGACTAGGAATGAGCAGTTCTTC
CASSLATRNEQFF
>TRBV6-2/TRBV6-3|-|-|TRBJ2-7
TGTGCCAGCAGTCGGGACGCTTACGAGCAGTACTTC
CASSRDAYEQYF
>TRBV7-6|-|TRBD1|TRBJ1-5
TGTGCCAGCAGCTTATTGCAGGGGGGTAATCAGCCCCAGCATTTT
CASSLLQGGNQPQHF
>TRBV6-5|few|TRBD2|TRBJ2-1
TGTGCCAGCAGTTCCGGGACTAGCGGGGGGCCCCCGCAGTTCTTC
CASSSGTSGGPPQFF